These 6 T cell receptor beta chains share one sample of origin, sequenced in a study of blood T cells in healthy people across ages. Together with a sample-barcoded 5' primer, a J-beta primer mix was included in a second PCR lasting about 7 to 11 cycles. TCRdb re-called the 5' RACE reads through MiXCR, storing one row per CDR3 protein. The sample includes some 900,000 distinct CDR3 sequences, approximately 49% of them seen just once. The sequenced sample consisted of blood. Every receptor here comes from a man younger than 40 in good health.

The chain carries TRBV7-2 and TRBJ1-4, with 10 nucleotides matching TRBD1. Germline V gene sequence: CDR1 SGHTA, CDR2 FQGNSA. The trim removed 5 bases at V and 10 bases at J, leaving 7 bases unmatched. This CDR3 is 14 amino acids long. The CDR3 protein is CASSTDRGIGKLFF. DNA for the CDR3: TGTGCCAGCAGCACGGACAGGGGGATCGGAAAACTGTTTTTT. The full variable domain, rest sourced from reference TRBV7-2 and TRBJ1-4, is GAGVSQSPSNKVTEKGKDVELRCDPISGHTALYWYRQSLGQGLEFLIYFQGNSAPDKSGLPSDRFSAERTGGSVSTLTIQRTQQEDSAVYLCASSTDRGIGKLFFGSGTQLSVL.

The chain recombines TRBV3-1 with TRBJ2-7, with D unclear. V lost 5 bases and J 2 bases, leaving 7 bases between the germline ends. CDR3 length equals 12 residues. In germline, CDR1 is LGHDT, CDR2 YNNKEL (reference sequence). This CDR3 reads CASSAPPYEQYF. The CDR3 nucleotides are TGTGCCAGCAGCGCCCCTCCCTACGAGCAGTACTTC.

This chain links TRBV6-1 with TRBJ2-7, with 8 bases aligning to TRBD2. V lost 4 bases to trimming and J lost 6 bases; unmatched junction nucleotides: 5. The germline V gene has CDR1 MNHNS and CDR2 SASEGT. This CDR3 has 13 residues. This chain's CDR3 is CASSGSGEGEQYF. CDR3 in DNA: TGTGCCAGCAGTGGTAGCGGGGAAGGCGAGCAGTACTTC.

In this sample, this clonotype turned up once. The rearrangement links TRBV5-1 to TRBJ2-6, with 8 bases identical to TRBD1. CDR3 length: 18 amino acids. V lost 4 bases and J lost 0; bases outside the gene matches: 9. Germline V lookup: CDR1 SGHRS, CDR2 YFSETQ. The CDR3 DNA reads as TGCGCCAGCAGCGAGGGACAGGAGTATTACTCTGGGGCCAACGTCCTGACTTTC. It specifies CASSEGQEYYSGANVLTF.

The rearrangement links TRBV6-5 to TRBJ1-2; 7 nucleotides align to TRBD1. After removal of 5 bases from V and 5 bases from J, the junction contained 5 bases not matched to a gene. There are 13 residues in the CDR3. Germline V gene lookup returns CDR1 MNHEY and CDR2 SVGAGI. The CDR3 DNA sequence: TGTGCCAGCAGTGTACAGGGGAGGTATGGCTACACCTTC. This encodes CASSVQGRYGYTF.

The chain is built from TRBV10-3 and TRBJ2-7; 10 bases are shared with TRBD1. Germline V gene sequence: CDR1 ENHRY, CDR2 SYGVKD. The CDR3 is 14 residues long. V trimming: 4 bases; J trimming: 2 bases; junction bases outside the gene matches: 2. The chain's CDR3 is CAISGQGAPYEQYF. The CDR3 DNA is TGTGCCATCAGTGGACAGGGGGCACCCTACGAGCAGTACTTC.